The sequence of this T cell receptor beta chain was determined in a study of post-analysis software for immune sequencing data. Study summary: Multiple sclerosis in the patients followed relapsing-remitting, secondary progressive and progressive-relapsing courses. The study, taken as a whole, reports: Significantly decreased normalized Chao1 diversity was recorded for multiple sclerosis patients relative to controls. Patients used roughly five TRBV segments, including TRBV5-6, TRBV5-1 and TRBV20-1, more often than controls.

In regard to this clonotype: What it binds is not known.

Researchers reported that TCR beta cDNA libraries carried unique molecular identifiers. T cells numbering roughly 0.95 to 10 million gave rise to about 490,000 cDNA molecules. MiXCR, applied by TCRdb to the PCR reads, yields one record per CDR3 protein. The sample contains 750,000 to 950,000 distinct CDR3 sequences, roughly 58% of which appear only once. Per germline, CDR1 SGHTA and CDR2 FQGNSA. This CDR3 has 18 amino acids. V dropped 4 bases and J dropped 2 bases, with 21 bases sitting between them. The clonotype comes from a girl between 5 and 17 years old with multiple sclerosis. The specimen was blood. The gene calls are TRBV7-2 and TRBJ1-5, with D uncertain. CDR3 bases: TGTGCCAGCAGCTCCGCCGTCATCAGGCCAGGAGGCAATCAGCCCCAGCATTTT. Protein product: CASSSAVIRPGGNQPQHF.